Listed below are T cell receptor beta chains from one sample, sequenced in a study of CD8+ T cells in alopecia areata. Measured with immunoSEQ multiplex PCR; TCRdb has only the in-frame clones, and not every one. Counted here are 150,000 or so clones, about three fifths occurring once; the ten biggest clones make up approximately 0.9%. The starting material was CD4+ T cells sorted from blood, obtained at week 4, from a patient treated with tofacitinib. Source of these receptors: a human donor with alopecia areata. Each CDR3 is given with its conserved first and last residue. Fields, in order: clone size, V gene, J gene, CDR3 protein. The size entry is marked missing in some rows and otherwise reads once, few, many or a size class.

clone size: NA; V gene: TRBV30; J gene: TRBJ2-7; CDR3 protein: CAWTPKGGTSYEQYF
clone size: NA; V gene: TRBV11-2; J gene: TRBJ2-5; CDR3 protein: CASSLGAGGRQETQYF
clone size: NA; V gene: TRBV29-1; J gene: TRBJ2-2; CDR3 protein: CSVEVRGVNGELFF
clone size: NA; V gene: TRBV2; J gene: TRBJ2-2; CDR3 protein: CASSPDTGELFF
clone size: few; V gene: TRBV10-3; J gene: TRBJ2-2; CDR3 protein: CAISALGLGSTGELFF
clone size: NA; V gene: TRBV25-1; J gene: TRBJ1-1; CDR3 protein: CASSEYPKSAEAFF
clone size: NA; V gene: TRBV5-6; J gene: TRBJ1-2; CDR3 protein: CASSPTTANYGYTF
clone size: NA; V gene: TRBV10-3; J gene: TRBJ2-1; CDR3 protein: CAISAGRVYNEQFF
clone size: NA; V gene: TRBV29-1; J gene: TRBJ2-1; CDR3 protein: CSVVRLGGNEQFF
clone size: few; V gene: TRBV5-1; J gene: TRBJ2-7; CDR3 protein: CASSLGGTDPYEQYF
clone size: NA; V gene: TRBV15; J gene: TRBJ2-1; CDR3 protein: CATSRGGPWQFF
clone size: few; V gene: TRBV18; J gene: TRBJ1-4; CDR3 protein: CASSPAGSGRGEKLFF
clone size: few; V gene: TRBV6-6; J gene: TRBJ1-3; CDR3 protein: CASNIGSPSGNTIYF
clone size: NA; V gene: TRBV11-2; J gene: TRBJ2-2; CDR3 protein: CASSPDGRANTGELFF
clone size: few; V gene: TRBV30; J gene: TRBJ1-2; CDR3 protein: CAWTPPSRGDGYTF
clone size: NA; V gene: TRBV7-9; J gene: TRBJ1-1; CDR3 protein: CASSLASDREAFF
clone size: NA; V gene: TRBV30; J gene: TRBJ1-5; CDR3 protein: CAWGEWGNQPQHF
clone size: NA; V gene: TRBV2; J gene: TRBJ1-5; CDR3 protein: CASMGGGPLQPQHF
clone size: NA; V gene: TRBV4-1; J gene: TRBJ1-5; CDR3 protein: CASSQIPGDSNQPQHF
clone size: NA; V gene: TRBV9; J gene: TRBJ2-6; CDR3 protein: CASSVVDSGANVLTF
clone size: few; V gene: TRBV7-2; J gene: TRBJ2-7; CDR3 protein: CASSRGGEYEQYF
clone size: NA; V gene: TRBV10-3; J gene: TRBJ2-5; CDR3 protein: CAISETSGDQETQYF
clone size: few; V gene: TRBV10-3; J gene: TRBJ2-1; CDR3 protein: CAISRNAGSSYNEQFF
clone size: NA; V gene: TRBV2; J gene: TRBJ1-6; CDR3 protein: CARERQGRNSPLHF
clone size: NA; V gene: TRBV27; J gene: TRBJ1-4; CDR3 protein: CASSLEGPMDTTNEKLFF
clone size: NA; V gene: TRBV30; J gene: TRBJ1-2; CDR3 protein: CAWSVSATWGYTF
clone size: NA; V gene: TRBV29-1; J gene: TRBJ2-7; CDR3 protein: CSVGLAAYEQYF
clone size: NA; V gene: TRBV6-1; J gene: TRBJ1-2; CDR3 protein: CASSDLGTGNADGYTF
clone size: once; V gene: TRBV6-5; J gene: TRBJ2-3; CDR3 protein: CACHQWNMDTQYF
clone size: NA; V gene: TRBV7-2; J gene: TRBJ2-7; CDR3 protein: CASSLEPQGTEQYF
clone size: few; V gene: TRBV4-3; J gene: TRBJ2-1; CDR3 protein: CASSQDQRGSYNEQFF
clone size: few; V gene: TRBV18; J gene: TRBJ1-5; CDR3 protein: CASSPRGNSNQPQHF
clone size: NA; V gene: TRBV5-1; J gene: TRBJ2-1; CDR3 protein: CASSFLGDRPYNEQFF
clone size: NA; V gene: TRBV5-4; J gene: TRBJ2-5; CDR3 protein: CASSFGRGISETQYF
clone size: NA; V gene: TRBV5-1; J gene: TRBJ1-1; CDR3 protein: CASSSDRVTEAFF
clone size: NA; V gene: TRBV30; J gene: TRBJ1-5; CDR3 protein: CAWGLGAGQPQHF
clone size: few; V gene: TRBV5-1; J gene: TRBJ2-5; CDR3 protein: CASSLEVETQYF
clone size: NA; V gene: TRBV7-8; J gene: TRBJ2-1; CDR3 protein: CASSSRRDATYNEQFF
clone size: few; V gene: TRBV29-1; J gene: TRBJ2-5; CDR3 protein: CTGQGAGETQYF
clone size: NA; V gene: TRBV12-5; J gene: TRBJ2-7; CDR3 protein: CASASRLRAEQYF
clone size: NA; V gene: TRBV20-1; J gene: TRBJ2-5; CDR3 protein: CSVGGTQYF
clone size: NA; V gene: TRBV29-1; J gene: TRBJ2-6; CDR3 protein: CSVETDSGANVLTF
clone size: NA; V gene: TRBV9; J gene: TRBJ1-1; CDR3 protein: CASSTDRGTRTEAFF
clone size: NA; V gene: TRBV6-5; J gene: TRBJ1-4; CDR3 protein: CASSYSRGWSEKLFF
clone size: once; V gene: TRBV27; J gene: TRBJ1-3; CDR3 protein: CASSPRTLPGNTIYF
clone size: NA; V gene: TRBV15; J gene: TRBJ2-5; CDR3 protein: CATSRWTGQETQYF
clone size: NA; V gene: TRBV13; J gene: TRBJ2-3; CDR3 protein: CASSPPHRGDYTQYF
clone size: NA; V gene: TRBV29-1; J gene: TRBJ2-2; CDR3 protein: CSVATSLNTGELFF
clone size: NA; V gene: TRBV7-9; J gene: TRBJ1-1; CDR3 protein: CASTPGAATTEAFF
clone size: NA; V gene: TRBV5-1; J gene: TRBJ1-4; CDR3 protein: CASSLVGAANEKLFF
clone size: NA; V gene: TRBV9; J gene: TRBJ2-6; CDR3 protein: CASSLGANVLTF
clone size: NA; V gene: TRBV18; J gene: TRBJ1-2; CDR3 protein: CASSPLRATLGGYTF
clone size: NA; V gene: TRBV5-6; J gene: TRBJ1-1; CDR3 protein: CASSLRWALTEAFF
clone size: few; V gene: TRBV30; J gene: TRBJ1-1; CDR3 protein: CAWSTPSGATEAFF
clone size: NA; V gene: TRBV29-1; J gene: TRBJ2-2; CDR3 protein: CSAGWGQATGELFF
clone size: NA; V gene: TRBV27; J gene: TRBJ1-2; CDR3 protein: CASSFDGNYGYTF
clone size: NA; V gene: TRBV13; J gene: TRBJ2-1; CDR3 protein: CASSLEGGPYNEQFF
clone size: few; V gene: TRBV5-4; J gene: TRBJ2-7; CDR3 protein: CASSPSGTGRYEQYF
clone size: NA; V gene: TRBV7-9; J gene: TRBJ2-2; CDR3 protein: CASSLSEAAGGELFF